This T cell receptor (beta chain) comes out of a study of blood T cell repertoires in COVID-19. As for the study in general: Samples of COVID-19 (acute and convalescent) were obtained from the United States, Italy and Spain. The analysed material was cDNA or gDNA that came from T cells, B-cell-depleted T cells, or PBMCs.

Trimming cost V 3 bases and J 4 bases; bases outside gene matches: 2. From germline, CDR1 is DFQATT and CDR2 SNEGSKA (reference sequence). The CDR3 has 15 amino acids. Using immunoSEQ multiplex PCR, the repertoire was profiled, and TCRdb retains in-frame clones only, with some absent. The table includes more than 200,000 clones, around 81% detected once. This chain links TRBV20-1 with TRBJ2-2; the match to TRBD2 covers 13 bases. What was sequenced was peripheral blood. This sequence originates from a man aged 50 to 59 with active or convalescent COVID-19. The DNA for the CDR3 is TGCAGTGCTAGTGGGACTAGCGGGGTCACCGGGGAGCTGTTTTTT. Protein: CSASGTSGVTGELFF.